The clone carrying this T cell receptor (beta chain) occurred many times. This CDR3 region has 15 residues. Germline V gene sequence: CDR1 SGHRS, CDR2 YFSETQ. V lost 0 bases and J lost 5, with 14 bases in between. TCRdb itself ran the 5' RACE reads through MiXCR, one entry per CDR3 protein. This sample yields tens of thousands of distinct CDR3 sequences, of which roughly an eighth are seen a single time; 25% to 30% belongs to the top ten. The sample originates from a study of neurological immune-mediated disorders. This sequence joins TRBV5-1 and TRBJ1-1; D unclear. This TCR was recovered from a woman between 45 and 65 years old with HTLV-1-associated myelopathy (HAM/TSP). Sequenced material: PBMCs. CDR3 sequence reads: CASSLEGPASTEAFF. In DNA, the CDR3 is TGCGCCAGCAGCTTGGAAGGACCGGCTTCTACTGAAGCTTTCTTT.